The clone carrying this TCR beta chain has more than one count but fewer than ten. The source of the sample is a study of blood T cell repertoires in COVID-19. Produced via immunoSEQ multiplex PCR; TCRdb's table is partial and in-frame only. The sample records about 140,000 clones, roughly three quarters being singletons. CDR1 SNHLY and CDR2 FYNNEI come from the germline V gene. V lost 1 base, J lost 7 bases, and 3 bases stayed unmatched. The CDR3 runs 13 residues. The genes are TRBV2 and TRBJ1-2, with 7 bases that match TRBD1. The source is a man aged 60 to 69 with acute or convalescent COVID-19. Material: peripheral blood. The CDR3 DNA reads TGTGCCAGCAGTGAAGACAGGGGTAGTGGCTACACCTTC. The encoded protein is CASSEDRGSGYTF.